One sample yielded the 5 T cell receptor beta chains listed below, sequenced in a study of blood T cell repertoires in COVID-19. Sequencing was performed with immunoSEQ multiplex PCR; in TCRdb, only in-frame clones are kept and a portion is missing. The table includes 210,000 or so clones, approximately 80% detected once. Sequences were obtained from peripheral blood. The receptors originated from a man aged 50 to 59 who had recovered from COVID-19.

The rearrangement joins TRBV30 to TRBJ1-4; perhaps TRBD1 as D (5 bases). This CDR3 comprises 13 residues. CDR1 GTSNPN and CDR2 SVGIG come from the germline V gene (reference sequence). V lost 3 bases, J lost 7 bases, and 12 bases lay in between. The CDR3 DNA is TGTGCCTGGAGCGGGCAGGGAAGTGAAAAACTGTTTTTT. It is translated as CAWSGQGSEKLFF.

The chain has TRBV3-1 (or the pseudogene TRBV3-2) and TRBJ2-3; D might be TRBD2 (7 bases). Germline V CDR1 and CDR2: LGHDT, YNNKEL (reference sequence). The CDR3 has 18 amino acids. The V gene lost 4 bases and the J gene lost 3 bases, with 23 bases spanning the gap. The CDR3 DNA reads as TGTGCCAGCAGCCCCCGGGGGGCGGGAGTCTCCGTGACAGATACGCAGTATTTT. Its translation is CASSPRGAGVSVTDTQYF.

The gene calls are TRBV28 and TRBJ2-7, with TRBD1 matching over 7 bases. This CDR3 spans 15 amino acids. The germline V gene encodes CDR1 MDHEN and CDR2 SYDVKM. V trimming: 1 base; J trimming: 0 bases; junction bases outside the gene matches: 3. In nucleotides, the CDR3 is TGTGCCAGCAGTTTATCGTCAGGGGGCTCCTACGAGCAGTACTTC. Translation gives CASSLSSGGSYEQYF.

CDR3 nucleotide sequence: TGTGCCTGGAGTGTACACACCGTCCTGAAGACAGGGTATGGCTACACCTTC. Protein: CAWSVHTVLKTGYGYTF. The chain joins TRBV30 to TRBJ1-2; 7 bases align to TRBD1. Germline CDR1 reads GTSNPN; CDR2 reads SVGIG (reference sequence). This CDR3 region has 17 residues. V shed 0 bases and J 5 bases; nucleotides not matched to a gene: 15.

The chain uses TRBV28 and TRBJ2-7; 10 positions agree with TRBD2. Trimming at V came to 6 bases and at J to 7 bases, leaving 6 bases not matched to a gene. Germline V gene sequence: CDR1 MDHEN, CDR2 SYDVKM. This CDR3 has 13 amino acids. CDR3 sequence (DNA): TGTGCCAGCAGCCTAGCGGGGGCGTCGGAGCAGTACTTC. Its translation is CASSLAGASEQYF.